What follows is one T cell receptor beta chain and its context. Measured with immunoSEQ multiplex PCR; TCRdb has only the in-frame clones, and not every one. The sample shows around 120,000 clones, approximately 80% of them seen only once. The data belong to a study of blood T cell repertoires in COVID-19. Study-level background: Some COVID-19 samples were acute and others convalescent; all came from the United States, Italy and Spain.

V lost 1 base and J lost 6; bases outside the gene matches: 8. CDR3 length: 16 amino acids. CDR1 is MNHEY and CDR2 is SMNVEV in the germline V gene (reference sequence). The sequencing sample was made of peripheral blood. This receptor was obtained from a human donor in a cohort sampled during active COVID-19. The chain recombines TRBV27 with TRBJ1-1, with 10 nucleotides matching TRBD1. The CDR3 loop is CASSLWGKTGGSEAFF. In DNA, the CDR3 is TGTGCCAGCAGTTTATGGGGTAAGACAGGGGGCTCTGAAGCTTTCTTT.